This T cell receptor (beta chain) was obtained from a study of control samples from healthy donors and cancer patients. Only in-frame clones appear in the TCRdb table, and some are missing; sequencing was by immunoSEQ multiplex PCR. The sample holds tens of thousands of clones; roughly 89% are singletons and the top ten take approximately 15%. Germline V CDR1 and CDR2: SNHLY, FYNNEI. V lost 9 bases and J lost 3, with 15 bases in between. The CDR3 loop spans 14 amino acids. This clonotype was sampled from a man under 40 in good health. The sequenced sample consisted of blood. The V call is TRBV2, the J call TRBJ1-3, with a tentative D call TRBD1 (6 bases). Here the CDR3 reads CASLFQGFGNTIYF. CDR3 in DNA: TGTGCCAGTCTTTTCCAGGGGTTTGGAAACACCATATATTTT.